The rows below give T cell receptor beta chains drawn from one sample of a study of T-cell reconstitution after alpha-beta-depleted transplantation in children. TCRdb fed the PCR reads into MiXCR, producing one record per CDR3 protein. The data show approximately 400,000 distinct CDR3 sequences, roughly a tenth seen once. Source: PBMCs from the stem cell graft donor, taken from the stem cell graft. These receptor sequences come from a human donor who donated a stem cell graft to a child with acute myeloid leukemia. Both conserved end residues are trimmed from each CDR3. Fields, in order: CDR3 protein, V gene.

CDR3: ASSPYGGGSQPQH; V: TRBV27
CDR3: ASSLSGRGTYEQY; V: TRBV5-1
CDR3: ASQNSLSTQPQH; V: TRBV2
CDR3: ASSSGPRDSQETQY; V: TRBV7-3
CDR3: ASRAPGTGELF; V: TRBV7-2
CDR3: ASSPSPGGGPTDTQY; V: TRBV18
CDR3: ASSLGAREKLF; V: TRBV5-1
CDR3: SARGAGVGDTQY; V: TRBV20-1
CDR3: SVGLGDGGNEQF; V: TRBV29-1
CDR3: ASSLEYGDNTEAF; V: TRBV5-1
CDR3: ASSPRQGSNSPLH; V: TRBV12-3/TRBV12-4
CDR3: ASSNDRQPQH; V: TRBV27
CDR3: ASSQDARTDTQY; V: TRBV4-3
CDR3: ASSLKREGTDTQY; V: TRBV12-3/TRBV12-4
CDR3: SARPSMSTGELF; V: TRBV20-1
CDR3: ASSQDVGGNNEQF; V: TRBV4-3
CDR3: ASSGTGTGSDTQY; V: TRBV5-1
CDR3: ASSLAGYSYEQY; V: TRBV5-6
CDR3: ASSVEAGGSYNEQF; V: TRBV9
CDR3: SARGGRQGPNTGELF; V: TRBV20-1
CDR3: ASSLGTGAEKLF; V: TRBV7-6
CDR3: SARAPAGLAGGGTYNEQF; V: TRBV20-1
CDR3: ASSPGPSSYNEQF; V: TRBV5-1
CDR3: ASSHSRGSLRSETQY; V: TRBV13
CDR3: ASSQDPGRNQPQH; V: TRBV4-2
CDR3: ASTREGVGYEQY; V: TRBV9
CDR3: ASSLDGFGQPQH; V: TRBV5-1
CDR3: ASPDRKGDRGYNEQF; V: TRBV6-4
CDR3: ASSSVNHLSGANVLT; V: TRBV12-3/TRBV12-4
CDR3: SASITGRPYNEQF; V: TRBV20-1
CDR3: SAWTGGNTEAF; V: TRBV20-1
CDR3: ASSLDGVGNEQF; V: TRBV7-2
CDR3: SVEDPAGRNTGELF; V: TRBV29-1
CDR3: ASSPQTSGSLGEQF; V: TRBV12-3/TRBV12-4
CDR3: ASRKDAEPGYT; V: TRBV19
CDR3: ASSSGLRGKSYEQY; V: TRBV5-1
CDR3: ASSLGGSHNQPQH; V: TRBV12-3/TRBV12-4
CDR3: ASSQEGWKTQY; V: TRBV14
CDR3: SARDPMNTEAF; V: TRBV20-1
CDR3: SAFQQGSNEKLF; V: TRBV20-1
CDR3: SARLRGSDTQY; V: TRBV20-1
CDR3: ASSLVAGLAGVNEQF; V: TRBV5-1
CDR3: SVEDDFGHEQF; V: TRBV29-1
CDR3: ASRHSPGQETQY; V: TRBV2
CDR3: ASRKGQGPSNEQF; V: TRBV6-1
CDR3: ASSTGTYQETQY; V: TRBV9
CDR3: SVDRVRNEQF; V: TRBV29-1
CDR3: SAGGSGETQY; V: TRBV20-1